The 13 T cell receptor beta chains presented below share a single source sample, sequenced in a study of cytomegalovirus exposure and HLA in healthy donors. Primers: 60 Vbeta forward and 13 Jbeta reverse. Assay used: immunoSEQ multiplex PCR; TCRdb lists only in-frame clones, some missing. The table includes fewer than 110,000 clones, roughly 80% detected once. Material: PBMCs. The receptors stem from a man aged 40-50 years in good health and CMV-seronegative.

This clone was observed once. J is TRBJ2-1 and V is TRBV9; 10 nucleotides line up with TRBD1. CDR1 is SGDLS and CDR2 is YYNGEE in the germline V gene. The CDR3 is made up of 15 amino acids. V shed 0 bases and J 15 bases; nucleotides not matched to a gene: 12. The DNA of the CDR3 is TGTGCCAGCAGCGTAGCTGTGACAGGGGGCTCTGAGGTGTTCTTC. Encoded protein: CASSVAVTGGSEVFF.

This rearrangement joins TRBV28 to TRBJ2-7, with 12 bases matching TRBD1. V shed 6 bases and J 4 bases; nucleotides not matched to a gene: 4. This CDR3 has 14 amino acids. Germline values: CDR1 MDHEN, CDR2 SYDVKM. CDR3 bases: TGTGCCAGCAGCCCGGGACAGGGGGCTTACGAGCAGTACTTC. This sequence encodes CASSPGQGAYEQYF.

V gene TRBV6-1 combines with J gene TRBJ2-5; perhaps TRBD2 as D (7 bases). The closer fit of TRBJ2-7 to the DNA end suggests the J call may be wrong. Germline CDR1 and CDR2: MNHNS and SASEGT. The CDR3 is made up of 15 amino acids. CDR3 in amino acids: CASSTEGGASYEQYF. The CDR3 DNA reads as TGTGCCAGCAGTACCGAGGGGGGGGCCTCCTACGAGCAGTACTTC.

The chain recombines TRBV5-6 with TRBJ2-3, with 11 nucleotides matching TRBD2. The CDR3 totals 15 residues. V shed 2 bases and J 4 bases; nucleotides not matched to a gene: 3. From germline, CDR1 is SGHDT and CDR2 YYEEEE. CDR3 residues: CASSFSGGAPDTQYF. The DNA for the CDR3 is TGTGCCAGCAGCTTTAGCGGGGGGGCTCCAGATACGCAGTATTTT.

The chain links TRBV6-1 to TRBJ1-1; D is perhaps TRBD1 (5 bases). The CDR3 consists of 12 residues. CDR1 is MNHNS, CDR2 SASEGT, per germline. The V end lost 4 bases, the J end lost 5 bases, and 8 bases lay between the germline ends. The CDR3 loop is CASSVGGTEAFF. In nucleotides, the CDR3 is TGTGCCAGCAGTGTGGGGGGAACTGAAGCTTTCTTT.

CDR3 protein: CASSQVPTTGGYGYTF. The CDR3 coding sequence is TGCGCCAGCAGCCAAGTCCCTACTACAGGGGGCTATGGCTACACCTTC. The chain has TRBV4-1 and TRBJ1-2, with 8 bases matching TRBD1. This CDR3 comprises 16 residues. The trim removed 1 base at V and 4 bases at J, leaving 8 bases unmatched. CDR1 and CDR2 (germline): MGHRA, YSYEKL.

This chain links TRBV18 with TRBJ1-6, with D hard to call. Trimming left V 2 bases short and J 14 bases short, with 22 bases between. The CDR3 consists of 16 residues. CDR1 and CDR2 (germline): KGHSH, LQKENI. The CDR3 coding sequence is TGTGCCAGCTCACCAAGAGGTCATACTGAGGGCTCGGCCCTCCACTTT. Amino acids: CASSPRGHTEGSALHF.

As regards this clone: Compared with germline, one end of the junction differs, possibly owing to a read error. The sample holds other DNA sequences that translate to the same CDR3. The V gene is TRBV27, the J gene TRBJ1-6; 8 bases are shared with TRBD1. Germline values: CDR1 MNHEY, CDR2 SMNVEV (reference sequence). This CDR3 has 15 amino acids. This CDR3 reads CASRPGGAYNSPLHF. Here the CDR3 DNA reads TGTGCCAGCAGACCAGGGGGCGCTTATAATTCCCCCCTCCACTTT.

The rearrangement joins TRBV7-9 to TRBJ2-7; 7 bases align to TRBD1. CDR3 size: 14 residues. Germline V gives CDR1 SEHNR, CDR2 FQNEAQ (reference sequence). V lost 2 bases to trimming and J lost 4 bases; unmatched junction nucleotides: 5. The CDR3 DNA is TGTGCCAGCAGCTTAACAGGGGCTTTGTACGAGCAGTACTTC. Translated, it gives CASSLTGALYEQYF.

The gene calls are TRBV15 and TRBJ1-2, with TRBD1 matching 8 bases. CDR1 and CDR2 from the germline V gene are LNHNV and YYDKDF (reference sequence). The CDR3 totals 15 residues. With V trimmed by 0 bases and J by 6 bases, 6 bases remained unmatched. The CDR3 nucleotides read TGTGCCACCAGCAGAGATGTTGGGACAGGCCATGGCTACACCTTC. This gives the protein CATSRDVGTGHGYTF.

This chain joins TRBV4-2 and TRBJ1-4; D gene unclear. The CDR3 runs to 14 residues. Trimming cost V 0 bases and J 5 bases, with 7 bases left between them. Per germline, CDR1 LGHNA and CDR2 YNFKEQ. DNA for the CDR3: TGTGCCAGCAGCCAAGAACAGTCCAATGAAAAACTGTTTTTT. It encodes CASSQEQSNEKLFF.

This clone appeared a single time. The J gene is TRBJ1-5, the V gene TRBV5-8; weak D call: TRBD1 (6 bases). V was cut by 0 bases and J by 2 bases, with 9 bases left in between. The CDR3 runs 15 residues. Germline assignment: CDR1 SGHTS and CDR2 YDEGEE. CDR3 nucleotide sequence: TGTGCCAGCAGCTTGGCAGGGGTCGGCAATCAGCCCCAGCATTTT. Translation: CASSLAGVGNQPQHF.

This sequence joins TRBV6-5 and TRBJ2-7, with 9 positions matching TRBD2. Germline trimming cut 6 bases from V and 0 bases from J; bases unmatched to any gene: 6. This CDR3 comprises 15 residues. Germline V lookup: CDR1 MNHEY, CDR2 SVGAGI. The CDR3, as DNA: TGTGCCAGCAGGAGAGCGGGGGGTGTCTCCTACGAGCAGTACGTC. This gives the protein CASRRAGGVSYEQYV.